The entry below describes one T cell receptor beta chain. Its antigen remains unknown. Sequencing used immunoSEQ multiplex PCR; TCRdb keeps in-frame clones, though not all of them. The sample consists of roughly 120,000 clones, more than 75% of them appearing once. This sample was taken from a study of T cell responses to AZD1222 COVID-19 vaccine. The wider study: Analyses pooled second doses at about 4 or about 12 weeks.

V was trimmed by 5 bases and J by 0 bases, leaving 19 bases between them. Germline V lookup: CDR1 SEHNR, CDR2 FQNEAQ (reference sequence). The CDR3 totals 17 residues. The study, taken as a whole, reports: Among spike-specific TCRs, nearly half reportedly target unmutated variant regions. The study sampled repertoires only after the peak T cell response. Spike-specific TCR breadth and depth both grew after two AZD1222 doses.

The genes are TRBV7-9 and TRBJ1-1, with no clear D. The sequencing used peripheral blood, collected on day 0 of AZD1222 vaccination. The sequence derives from an adult in good health. The CDR3 DNA follows: TGTGCCAGCAGCCTACGCCGTACACGCAGCATGAACACTGAAGCTTTCTTT. Translation gives CASSLRRTRSMNTEAFF. Complete variable domain (other parts from reference TRBV7-9 and TRBJ1-1): DTGVSQNPRHKITKRGQNVTFRCDPISEHNRLYWYRQTLGQGPEFLTYFQNEAQLEKSRLLSDRFSAERPKGSFSTLEIQRTEQGDSAMYLCASSLRRTRSMNTEAFFGQGTRLTVV.